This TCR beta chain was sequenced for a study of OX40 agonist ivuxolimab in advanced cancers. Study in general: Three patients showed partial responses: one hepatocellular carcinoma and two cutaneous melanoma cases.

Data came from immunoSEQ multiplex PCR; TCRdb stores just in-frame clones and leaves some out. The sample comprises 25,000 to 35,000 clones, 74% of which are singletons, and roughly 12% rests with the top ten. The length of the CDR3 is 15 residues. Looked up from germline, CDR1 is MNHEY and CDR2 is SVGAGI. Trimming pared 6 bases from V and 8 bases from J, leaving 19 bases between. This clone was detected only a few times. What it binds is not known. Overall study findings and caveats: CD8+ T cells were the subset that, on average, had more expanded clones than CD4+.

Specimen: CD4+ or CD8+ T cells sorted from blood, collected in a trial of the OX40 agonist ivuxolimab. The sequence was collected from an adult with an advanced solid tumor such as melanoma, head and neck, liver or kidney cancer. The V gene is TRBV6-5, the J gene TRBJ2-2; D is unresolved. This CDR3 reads CASSVALPSEGELFF. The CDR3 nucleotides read TGTGCCAGCAGCGTTGCCCTCCCTTCAGAAGGGGAGCTGTTTTTT.